Each of the 20 T cell receptor beta chains below was sequenced from the same sample in a study of T-cell reconstitution after alpha-beta-depleted transplantation in children. TCRbeta library construction was performed incorporating unique molecular identifiers. One entry per CDR3 protein results from TCRdb running MiXCR on the PCR reads. Of 240,000 or so distinct CDR3 sequences in the sample, approximately 8.9% are singletons; the top ten hold almost 6.5%. The sample was PBMCs, mostly from graft donor cells, taken 180 days after TCRalphabeta/CD19-depleted stem cell transplant. The receptors were gathered from a male patient younger than 18 who had a stem cell transplant for acute lymphoblastic leukemia, so the T cells may come from the graft donor.

The table lists this clonotype with many counts. The gene calls are TRBV28 and TRBJ2-7, with a tentative D call TRBD1 (5 bases). Trimming took 5 bases from V and 0 from J, leaving 14 bases between them. This CDR3 is 15 amino acids long. The V gene's germline CDR1 is MDHEN and CDR2 SYDVKM. For the CDR3, the DNA is TGTGCCAGCAGTCGCCCCTCGGACATCTCCTACGAGCAGTACTTC. Its translation is CASSRPSDISYEQYF.

This clonotype was observed at least ten times. J is TRBJ1-5 and V is TRBV7-2, with unresolved D. V was clipped by 1 base and J by 0 bases, with 4 bases between them. Germline CDR1 is SGHTA and CDR2 is FQGNSA. CDR3 length: 14 amino acids. The CDR3 spells CASSLGYSNQPQHF. The CDR3 coding sequence is TGTGCCAGCAGCTTAGGCTATAGCAATCAGCCCCAGCATTTT.

This clonotype was recorded at least ten times. The chain combines TRBV12-3 or TRBV12-4 with TRBJ1-2; D may be TRBD1 (5 bases). This CDR3 region has 13 residues. V dropped 3 bases and J dropped 8 bases, with 13 bases sitting between them. The CDR3 DNA reads TGTGCCAGCAGTTTGCGGCAGGGTGAGGGCTACACCTTC. Amino acids: CASSLRQGEGYTF.

This clonotype was detected many times. The chain employs TRBV9 and TRBJ2-2; D might be TRBD1 or TRBD2, each matching 6 bases. The V end was cut by 6 bases, the J end by 6 bases, with 15 bases between. Germline assignment: CDR1 SGDLS and CDR2 YYNGEE. The CDR3 loop spans 14 amino acids. The DNA for the CDR3 is TGTGCCAGCAACCGGGGGCTAGCAGCCGGGGAGCTGTTTTTT. Its translation is CASNRGLAAGELFF.

This clonotype was recorded a few times. The rearrangement uses TRBV5-1 and TRBJ2-1; D is perhaps TRBD1 or TRBD2 (6 bases each). Looked up from germline, CDR1 is SGHRS and CDR2 is YFSETQ. The CDR3 is 15 residues long. V shed 6 bases and J shed 7 bases, with 20 bases lying between them. The CDR3 DNA reads as TGCGCCAGCACCTGGGGGGCTAGTCAAAAGAATGAGCAGTTCTTC. Translation gives CASTWGASQKNEQFF. Variable domain in full (rest from reference TRBV5-1 and TRBJ2-1): KAGVTQTPRYLIKTRGQQVTLSCSPISGHRSVSWYQQTPGQGLQFLFEYFSETQRNKGNFPGRFSGRQFSNSRSEMNVSTLELGDSALYLCASTWGASQKNEQFFGPGTRLTVL.

This clonotype occurred many times. The chain has TRBV4-2 and TRBJ1-2; D possibly corresponds to TRBD1 (6 bases). Germline values: CDR1 LGHNA, CDR2 YNFKEQ. V was shortened by 1 base and J by 2 bases, with 20 bases between the two germline ends. CDR3 length: 18 amino acids. CDR3 loop: CASSQAHSSVTGNYGYTF. The DNA of the CDR3 is TGTGCCAGCAGCCAAGCCCATTCATCGGTTACAGGGAACTATGGCTACACCTTC.

Many counts were recorded for this clonotype. In DNA form, the CDR3 reads TGCGCCAGCGGTTCCGGGGAAATGGGTGAAAAACTGTTTTTT. Protein product: CASGSGEMGEKLFF. The chain carries TRBV5-1 and TRBJ1-4; D uncertain. This CDR3 spans 14 amino acids. Deletions cut 7 bases from V and 7 bases from J, with 17 bases between. Germline values: CDR1 SGHRS, CDR2 YFSETQ.

This clonotype was seen at least ten times. The chain has TRBV6-5 and TRBJ1-1; the D is unclear. Trimming left V 1 base short and J 0 bases short, with 9 bases between. The CDR3 is made up of 15 amino acids. Germline lookup yields CDR1 MNHEY and CDR2 SVGAGI. CDR3 loop: CASSYLGSLNTEAFF. CDR3 sequence (DNA): TGTGCCAGCAGTTACTTGGGCAGCCTGAACACTGAAGCTTTCTTT.

This clonotype was detected ten times or more. The genes are TRBV3-1 and TRBJ2-7; either TRBD1 or TRBD2 may supply D (5 bases each). Trimming pared 4 bases from V and 1 base from J, leaving 14 bases between. The CDR3 extends over 15 amino acids. In germline, CDR1 is LGHDT, CDR2 YNNKEL (reference sequence). The CDR3 bases are TGTGCCAGCAGCCTCCTCCGGGACCGATCCTACGAGCAGTACTTC. Translating it yields CASSLLRDRSYEQYF.

This clonotype was found many times. The rearrangement uses TRBV28 and TRBJ1-1, with D possibly matching TRBD1 (6 bases). CDR1 is MDHEN, CDR2 SYDVKM, per germline. Trimming left V 5 bases short and J 2 bases short, with 12 bases between. The CDR3 covers 14 residues. Here the CDR3 DNA reads TGTGCCAGCAGTGAGACAGGCTACAACACTGAAGCTTTCTTT. Residues: CASSETGYNTEAFF.

V and J are TRBV9 and TRBJ2-3; 9 nucleotides agree with TRBD1. The germline V gene encodes CDR1 SGDLS and CDR2 YYNGEE. V gave up 4 bases and J gave up 4 bases; unmatched junction bases: 16. The CDR3 loop spans 18 amino acids. The CDR3 nucleotides are TGTGCCAGCAGCCCCCCCGGACAGGGGAGGATGGGTGCAGATACGCAGTATTTT. It translates to CASSPPGQGRMGADTQYF.

Many counts were recorded for this clonotype. V and J are TRBV20-1 and TRBJ2-3, with a tentative D call TRBD1 (5 bases). The germline V gene encodes CDR1 DFQATT and CDR2 SNEGSKA (reference sequence). V dropped 4 bases and J dropped 2 bases, with 16 bases sitting between them. The CDR3 covers 15 residues. The CDR3 bases are TGCAGTGCTACCCAGGGCAGGACCCCCACAGATACGCAGTATTTT. Translation gives CSATQGRTPTDTQYF.

This clonotype has ten or more counts. The chain recombines TRBV12-3 or TRBV12-4 with TRBJ2-7; tentatively, D is TRBD1 (6 bases). There are 15 residues in the CDR3. V was cut by 2 bases and J by 9 bases, with 20 bases left in between. This CDR3 reads CASSLSGQGGRGQYF. CDR3 DNA sequence: TGTGCCAGCAGTTTAAGCGGCCAAGGGGGTCGAGGGCAGTACTTC.

This clonotype was found many times. The chain couples TRBV15 to TRBJ2-2; D is unclear. The CDR3 extends over 14 amino acids. V lost 0 bases, J lost 6 bases, and 8 bases lay in between. Looked up from germline, CDR1 is LNHNV and CDR2 is YYDKDF (reference sequence). This CDR3 reads CATSRDRWPGELFF. DNA for the CDR3: TGTGCCACCAGCAGAGATCGTTGGCCCGGGGAGCTGTTTTTT.

This clonotype was observed a few times. At one of its ends the junction is not consistent with the germline gene, which may arise from a read error. The CDR3 DNA is TGTGCCATCAGCCCCGGAGGGAATCAGCCCCAGCATTTT. Translated, it gives CAISPGGNQPQHF. V and J are TRBV5-6 and TRBJ1-5; D call uncertain. CDR3 size: 13 residues. Germline loops: CDR1 SGHDT, CDR2 YYEEEE.

A remark on this clonotype: A read error may be the cause here, since a much bigger clone is one base away. The chain couples TRBV29-1 to TRBJ1-1; the D is unclear. Germline V CDR1 and CDR2: SQVTM, ANQGSEA. The CDR3 loop spans 12 amino acids. V lost 1 base, J lost 7 bases, and 10 bases lay in between. CDR3 nucleotide sequence: TGCAGCGTTGAAGGGGCGGGCCATGAAGCTTTCTTT. Encoded protein: CSVEGAGHEAFF.

At least ten counts were recorded for this clonotype. The germline gene is not matched at one end of the junction; a read error may be the cause. This chain links TRBV7-7 with TRBJ2-6; 7 bases line up with TRBD1. Germline V gene data show CDR1 as SSHAT and CDR2 as FNYEAQ (reference sequence). The CDR3 is 16 amino acids. CDR3 region: CASSELQGAGANVLTF. The CDR3 nucleotides are TGTGCTAGCAGCGAACTTCAGGGGGCTGGGGCCAACGTCCTGACTTTC.

This clonotype showed up many times. This chain connects TRBV7-3 to TRBJ2-3, with TRBD1 matching 9 bases. Germline assignment: CDR1 SGHTA and CDR2 FQGTGA. The CDR3 spans 18 residues. The ends lost 5 bases at V and 0 bases at J; junction bases unmatched: 12. The CDR3 loop is CASSLPRGQGHSTDTQYF. The CDR3 bases are TGTGCCAGCAGCCTACCCCGGGGACAGGGTCATAGCACAGATACGCAGTATTTT. Together with reference TRBV7-3 and TRBJ2-3, the CDR3 gives the full variable domain: GAGVSQTPSNKVTEKGKYVELRCDPISGHTALYWYRQSLGQGPEFLIYFQGTGAADDSGLPNDRFFAVRPEGSVSTLKIQRTERGDSAVYLCASSLPRGQGHSTDTQYFGPGTRLTVL.

This clonotype was recorded many times. The V gene is TRBV20-1, the J gene TRBJ2-3; D possibly uses TRBD1 or TRBD2 (5 bases each). The CDR3 is made up of 13 amino acids. V gave up 4 bases and J gave up 4 bases, with 12 bases separating them. CDR1 and CDR2 from the germline V gene are DFQATT and SNEGSKA (reference sequence). The DNA of the CDR3 is TGCAGTGCTAATGAGGGGCAACCAGATACGCAGTATTTT. Protein: CSANEGQPDTQYF.

This clonotype was seen many times. The CDR3, as DNA: TGTGCCACCGACAGGGATAAGGGCAATCAGCCCCAGCATTTT. Amino acids: CATDRDKGNQPQHF. This chain joins TRBV21-1 and TRBJ1-5; the table's D call, TRBD1, was not checked against the DNA. TRBV21-1 is flagged as a pseudogene. The CDR3 runs 14 residues.